This T cell receptor beta chain derives from a study of cytomegalovirus exposure and HLA in healthy donors. Points from the study as a whole: 87-base-pair reads could not separate some V segments, including TRBV6-2 and TRBV6-3.

The PCR contained 60 Vbeta and 13 Jbeta primers. TCRdb keeps only in-frame clones here, not all; method: immunoSEQ multiplex PCR. The sample's table shows 65,000 to 90,000 clones. Concerning this clone: Its cognate antigen is unknown.

The V gene's germline CDR1 is SGHDN and CDR2 FVKESK. Trimming took off 2 bases at V and 4 bases at J, with 14 bases between the two ends. The CDR3 runs 15 residues. Material for sequencing was PBMCs. The chain combines TRBV14 with TRBJ1-2; D is uncertain. This clonotype was obtained from a man aged 35-49 years in good health and CMV-seronegative. The CDR3 is CASSQNRGRGYGYTF. CDR3 nucleotide sequence: TGTGCCAGCAGCCAAAACCGAGGCAGAGGCTATGGCTACACCTTC.